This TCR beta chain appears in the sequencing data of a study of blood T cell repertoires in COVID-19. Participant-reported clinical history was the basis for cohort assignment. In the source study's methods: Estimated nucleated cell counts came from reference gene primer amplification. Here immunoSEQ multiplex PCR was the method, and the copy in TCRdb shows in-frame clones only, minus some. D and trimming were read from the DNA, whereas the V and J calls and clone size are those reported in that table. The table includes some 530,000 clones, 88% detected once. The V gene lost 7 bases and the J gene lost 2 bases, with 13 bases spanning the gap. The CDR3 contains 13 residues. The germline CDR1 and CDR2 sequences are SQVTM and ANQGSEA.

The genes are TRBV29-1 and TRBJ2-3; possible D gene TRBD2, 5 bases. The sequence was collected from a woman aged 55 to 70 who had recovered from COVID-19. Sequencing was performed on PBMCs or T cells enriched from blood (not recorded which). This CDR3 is CSASGIATDTQYF. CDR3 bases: TGCAGCGCCTCCGGGATAGCCACAGATACGCAGTATTTT.